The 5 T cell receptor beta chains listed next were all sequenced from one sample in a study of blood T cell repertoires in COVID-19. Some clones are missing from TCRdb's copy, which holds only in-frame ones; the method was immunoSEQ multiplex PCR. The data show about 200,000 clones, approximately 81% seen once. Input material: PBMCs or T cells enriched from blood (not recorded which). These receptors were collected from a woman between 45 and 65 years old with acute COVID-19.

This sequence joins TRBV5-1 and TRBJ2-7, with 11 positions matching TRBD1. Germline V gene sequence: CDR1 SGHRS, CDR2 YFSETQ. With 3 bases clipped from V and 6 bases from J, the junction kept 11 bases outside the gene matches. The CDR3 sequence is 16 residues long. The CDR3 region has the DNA TGCGCCAGCAGCTCCGCCGGGACAGGGGGGAGCGGCGAGCAGTACTTC. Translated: CASSSAGTGGSGEQYF.

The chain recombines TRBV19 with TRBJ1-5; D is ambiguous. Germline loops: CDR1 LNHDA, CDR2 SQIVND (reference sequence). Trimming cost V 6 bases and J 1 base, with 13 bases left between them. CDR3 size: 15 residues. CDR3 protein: CASSTGTSSNQPQHF. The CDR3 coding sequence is TGTGCCAGTAGCACGGGTACTTCAAGCAATCAGCCCCAGCATTTT.

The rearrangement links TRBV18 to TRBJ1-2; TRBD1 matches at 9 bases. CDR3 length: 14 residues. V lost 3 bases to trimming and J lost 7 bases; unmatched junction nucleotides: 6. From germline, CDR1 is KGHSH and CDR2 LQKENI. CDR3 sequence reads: CASSPEQGAGGYTF. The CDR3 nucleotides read TGTGCCAGCTCACCGGAACAGGGGGCAGGTGGCTACACCTTC.

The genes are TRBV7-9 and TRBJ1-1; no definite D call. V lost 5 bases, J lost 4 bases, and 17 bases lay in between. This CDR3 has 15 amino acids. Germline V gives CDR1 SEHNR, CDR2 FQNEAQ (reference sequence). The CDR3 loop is CASSRIPLRGTEAFF. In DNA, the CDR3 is TGTGCCAGCAGCCGTATCCCATTGCGGGGCACTGAAGCTTTCTTT.

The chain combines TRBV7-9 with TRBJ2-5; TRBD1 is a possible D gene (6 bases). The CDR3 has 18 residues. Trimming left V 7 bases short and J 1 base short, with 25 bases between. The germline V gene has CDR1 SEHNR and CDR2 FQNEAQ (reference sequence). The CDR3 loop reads CASTDRQVKLRGQETQYF. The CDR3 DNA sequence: TGTGCCAGCACCGATCGACAGGTTAAACTTAGGGGCCAAGAGACCCAGTACTTC.